This TCR beta chain was found in a study of cytomegalovirus exposure and HLA in healthy donors. Findings of the study overall: Data from an earlier analysis indicated that most TCR beta V segments were productive either about 90% or about 30% of the time. Among immune exposure information, only CMV serostatus was available. Fewer N-insertions than the roughly 700-donor mean were reportedly shown by an Asian-associated ancestry cluster in a later analysis.

Worth noting for this clone: Its antigen is not identified.

The ends were cut back, 5 bases at V and 2 bases at J, with 13 bases in the middle. This CDR3 is 14 amino acids long. CDR1 and CDR2 from the germline V gene are MNHEY and SMNVEV (reference sequence). This PCR relied on a set of 60 Vbeta primers and 13 Jbeta primers. Here immunoSEQ multiplex PCR was the method, and the copy in TCRdb shows in-frame clones only, minus some. The sample has around 100,000 clones; approximately 80% are singletons. Unrecorded immune exposure was likely among donors, who were nominally healthy when sampled. The chain uses TRBV27 and TRBJ2-7, with a weak D call TRBD1 (6 bases). The sequencing input was PBMCs. This TCR derives from a female donor in good health and CMV-seropositive. CDR3 DNA sequence: TGTGCCAGCAGTCCCTACAGGGAGCCCTACGAGCAGTACTTC. This gives the protein CASSPYREPYEQYF.